What follows are 19 T cell receptor beta chains derived from one specimen sequenced in a study of blood T cell repertoires in COVID-19. Assay: immunoSEQ multiplex PCR; the TCRdb copy retains only in-frame clones and omits some. Among about 200,000 clones listed, more than 85% were seen once. The specimen sequenced was peripheral blood. The receptor source for this set is a man in his sixties with COVID-19, enrolled during active disease.

The chain carries TRBV5-1 and TRBJ1-2; 9 nucleotides agree with TRBD1. Germline CDR1 and CDR2: SGHRS and YFSETQ. J was trimmed by 8 bases and V by 4 bases; bases with no gene match: 6. The CDR3 spans 13 residues. The chain's CDR3 is CASSPDRGSGYTF. In nucleotides, the CDR3 is TGCGCCAGCAGCCCCGACAGGGGGAGCGGCTACACCTTC.

This chain uses TRBV5-4 with TRBJ2-1; 8 bases are shared with TRBD2. V gave up 3 bases and J gave up 2 bases; unmatched junction bases: 7. Germline CDR1 is SGHNT and CDR2 is YYREEE (reference sequence). The CDR3 consists of 16 residues. CDR3 DNA: TGTGCCAGCAGCTCCGACCTAGCGGGTCCCTACAATGAGCAGTTCTTC. This gives the protein CASSSDLAGPYNEQFF.

The rearrangement uses TRBV6-2 or TRBV6-3 and TRBJ2-7; 11 bases are a match to TRBD1. The CDR3 covers 19 residues. Trimming removed 0 bases from V and 1 base from J; junction bases left unmatched: 11. Germline-derived CDR1 and CDR2 are MNHEY and SVGEGT. CDR3 residues: CASSYSIEDRGLGSYEQYF. The CDR3 DNA reads as TGTGCCAGCAGTTACTCGATAGAGGACAGGGGGCTAGGGTCCTACGAGCAGTACTTC.

The genes are TRBV27 and TRBJ2-1, with 7 bases that match TRBD2. Germline loops: CDR1 MNHEY, CDR2 SMNVEV (reference sequence). CDR3 length: 17 amino acids. V trimming: 2 bases; J trimming: 7 bases; junction bases outside the gene matches: 14. In DNA form, the CDR3 reads TGTGCCAGCAGTTTAATGTTCTGGACTAGAAGGGAGAATGAGCAGTTCTTC. It specifies CASSLMFWTRRENEQFF.

The rearrangement joins TRBV5-5 to TRBJ2-3; D ambiguous. Germline CDR1 is SGHKS and CDR2 is YYEKEE (reference sequence). Trimming removed 4 bases at V and 5 bases at J, with 8 bases between. The CDR3 spans 12 residues. CDR3 nucleotide sequence: TGTGCCAGCAGCATAGGCGGAGATACGCAGTATTTT. It specifies CASSIGGDTQYF.

J is TRBJ2-7 and V is TRBV19, with D possibly being TRBD1 (5 bases). The CDR3 covers 15 residues. Germline CDR1 and CDR2: LNHDA and SQIVND (reference sequence). Between the trimmed V and J ends, which lost 3 bases and 3 bases, there was a span of 15 bases. This CDR3 is CASSMFRQGLYEQYF. The CDR3 bases are TGTGCCAGTAGTATGTTTCGGCAGGGCCTCTACGAGCAGTACTTC. The whole variable domain, filled in from reference TRBV19 and TRBJ2-7, reads DGGITQSPKYLFRKEGQNVTLSCEQNLNHDAMYWYRQDPGQGLRLIYYSQIVNDFQKGDIAEGYSVSREKKESFPLTVTSAQKNPTAFYLCASSMFRQGLYEQYFGPGTRLTVT.

This clone showed up just a few times. The rearrangement uses TRBV28 and TRBJ1-1, with a tentative D call TRBD1 (6 bases). The CDR3 covers 14 residues. Trimming removed 6 bases at V and 3 bases at J, with 14 bases between. The germline gives CDR1 MDHEN, CDR2 SYDVKM. This chain's CDR3 is CASRQWEGDTEAFF. CDR3 coding DNA: TGTGCCAGCAGGCAGTGGGAGGGGGACACTGAAGCTTTCTTT.

This chain connects TRBV7-9 to TRBJ2-5, with 9 positions matching TRBD2. V gave up 5 bases and J gave up 5 bases; unmatched junction bases: 9. The CDR3 runs to 15 residues. Germline loops: CDR1 SEHNR, CDR2 FQNEAQ (reference sequence). CDR3 protein: CASSRPSGRSETQYF. For the CDR3, the DNA is TGTGCCAGCAGCCGCCCGAGCGGGAGGTCCGAGACCCAGTACTTC.

The V and J genes are TRBV24-1 and TRBJ2-2, with TRBD1 matching 9 bases. Germline V gene sequence: CDR1 KGHDR, CDR2 SFDVKD. J lost 6 bases, V lost 0 bases, and 10 bases had no gene match. The CDR3 runs 18 residues. The CDR3 here is CATSDLPRTGQGSGELFF. As DNA, the CDR3 is TGTGCCACCAGTGATTTGCCTAGGACTGGACAGGGGTCCGGGGAGCTGTTTTTT.

V and J are TRBV27 and TRBJ2-2, with D hard to call. Germline CDR1 is MNHEY and CDR2 is SMNVEV (reference sequence). This CDR3 contains 12 residues. V was cut by 7 bases and J by 6 bases, with 9 bases left in between. CDR3 coding DNA: TGTGCCAGCACAGGTGGTCCCGGGGAGCTGTTTTTT. Its translation: CASTGGPGELFF.

CDR3 in amino acids: CSVEFNSNQPQHF. The CDR3 DNA reads TGCAGCGTTGAGTTCAATAGCAATCAGCCCCAGCATTTT. The chain recombines TRBV29-1 with TRBJ1-5; no firm D call. Trimming pared 3 bases from V and 0 bases from J, leaving 6 bases between. This CDR3 comprises 13 residues. The germline V gene has CDR1 SQVTM and CDR2 ANQGSEA.

The gene calls are TRBV5-1 and TRBJ2-5, with D unresolved. The length of the CDR3 is 14 residues. From germline, CDR1 is SGHRS and CDR2 YFSETQ. The V end was cut by 0 bases, the J end by 2 bases, with 8 bases between. The CDR3 region has the DNA TGCGCCAGCAGCTTGGCTGGGCGACAAGAGACCCAGTACTTC. This sequence encodes CASSLAGRQETQYF.

CDR3 amino acids: CASSPGLAGGPDTQYF. Here the CDR3 DNA reads TGCGCCAGCAGCCCTGGACTAGCGGGGGGGCCGGATACGCAGTATTTT. The chain joins TRBV5-1 to TRBJ2-3, with TRBD2 matching over 15 bases. The V gene's germline CDR1 is SGHRS and CDR2 YFSETQ. The CDR3 extends over 16 amino acids. V shed 4 bases and J 6 bases; nucleotides not matched to a gene: 6.

The genes are TRBV3-1 (or the pseudogene TRBV3-2) and TRBJ2-3; the match to TRBD1 covers 7 bases. Germline assignment: CDR1 LGHDT and CDR2 YNNKEL (reference sequence). V trimming: 4 bases; J trimming: 4 bases; junction bases outside the gene matches: 11. The CDR3 runs to 16 residues. Here the CDR3 reads CASSPDRVTGADTQYF. For the CDR3, the DNA is TGTGCCAGCAGCCCCGACAGGGTCACCGGCGCAGATACGCAGTATTTT.

V is TRBV7-9 and J is TRBJ1-4; D call uncertain. The CDR3 has 14 amino acids. Trimming cost V 3 bases and J 7 bases, with 12 bases left between them. The V gene's germline CDR1 is SEHNR and CDR2 FQNEAQ (reference sequence). DNA of the CDR3: TGTGCCAGCAGCTTGGCTGGCGGGAGTGAAAAACTGTTTTTT. Its translation: CASSLAGGSEKLFF.

J is TRBJ1-5 and V is TRBV4-2, with D possibly being TRBD1 (5 bases). This CDR3 contains 15 residues. The germline V gene has CDR1 LGHNA and CDR2 YNFKEQ. The germline V and J ends were trimmed by 0 bases and 3 bases, with 9 bases remaining between them. The CDR3 reads CASSQDRTPNQPQHF. The CDR3 nucleotides are TGTGCCAGCAGCCAAGACCGGACACCCAATCAGCCCCAGCATTTT.

V usage is TRBV5-5 and J usage is TRBJ1-1; D perhaps matches TRBD1 (5 bases). V was clipped by 3 bases and J by 4 bases, with 10 bases between them. The germline gives CDR1 SGHKS, CDR2 YYEKEE (reference sequence). The CDR3 runs to 13 residues. The CDR3 nucleotides are TGTGCCAGCAGCTCTGATGGGGCCACTGAAGCTTTCTTT. Its protein is CASSSDGATEAFF. Based on the CDR3 plus reference TRBV5-5 and TRBJ1-1, the full variable domain is DAGVTQSPTHLIKTRGQQVTLRCSPISGHKSVSWYQQVLGQGPQFIFQYYEKEERGRGNFPDRFSARQFPNYSSELNVNALLLGDSALYLCASSSDGATEAFFGQGTRLTVV.

The rearrangement uses TRBV19 and TRBJ2-7, with TRBD1 identical over 7 bases. Germline V gene lookup returns CDR1 LNHDA and CDR2 SQIVND (reference sequence). There are 13 residues in the CDR3. V gave up 7 bases and J gave up 7 bases; unmatched junction bases: 10. Here the CDR3 reads CASKDRRMGEQYF. CDR3 bases: TGTGCCAGTAAGGACAGGAGGATGGGGGAGCAGTACTTC.

About this clone: This CDR3 fails to terminate in the conserved phenylalanine or tryptophan, so it likely reflects a read error. The chain has TRBV6-5 and TRBJ1-2; D unresolved. Trimming cost V 4 bases and J 3 bases, with 12 bases left between them. CDR3 length: 14 residues. The germline V gene encodes CDR1 MNHEY and CDR2 SVGAGI. The CDR3 coding sequence is TGTGCCAGCAGTTCCCGCGGCGGGTACTATGGCTACACCCTC. Protein product: CASSSRGGYYGYTL.